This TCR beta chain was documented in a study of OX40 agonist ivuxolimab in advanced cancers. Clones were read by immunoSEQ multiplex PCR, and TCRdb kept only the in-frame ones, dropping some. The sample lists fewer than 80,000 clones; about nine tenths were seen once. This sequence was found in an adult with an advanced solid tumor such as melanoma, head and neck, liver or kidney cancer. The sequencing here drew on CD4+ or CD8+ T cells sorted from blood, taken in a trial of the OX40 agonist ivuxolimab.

CDR3 sequence (DNA): TGTGCCAGCTTCCGAGTAAATGAAAAACTGTTTTTT. This codes for CASFRVNEKLFF. This rearrangement joins TRBV2 to TRBJ1-4; D unresolved. V gave up 8 bases and J gave up 5 bases, with 9 bases separating them. The germline V gene encodes CDR1 SNHLY and CDR2 FYNNEI. This CDR3 region has 12 residues.